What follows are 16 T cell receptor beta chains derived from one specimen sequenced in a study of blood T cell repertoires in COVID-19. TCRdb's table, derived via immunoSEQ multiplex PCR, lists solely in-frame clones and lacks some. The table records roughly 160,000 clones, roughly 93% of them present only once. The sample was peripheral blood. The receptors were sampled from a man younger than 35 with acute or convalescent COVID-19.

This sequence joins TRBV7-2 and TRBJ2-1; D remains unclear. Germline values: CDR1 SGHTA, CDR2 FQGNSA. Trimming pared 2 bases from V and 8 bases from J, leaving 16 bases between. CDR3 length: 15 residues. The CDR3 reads CASSLRWAIQDEQFF. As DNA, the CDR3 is TGTGCCAGCAGCTTAAGGTGGGCTATCCAGGATGAGCAGTTCTTC. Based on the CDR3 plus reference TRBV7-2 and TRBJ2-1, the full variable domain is GAGVSQSPSNKVTEKGKDVELRCDPISGHTALYWYRQSLGQGLEFLIYFQGNSAPDKSGLPSDRFSAERTGGSVSTLTIQRTQQEDSAVYLCASSLRWAIQDEQFFGPGTRLTVL.

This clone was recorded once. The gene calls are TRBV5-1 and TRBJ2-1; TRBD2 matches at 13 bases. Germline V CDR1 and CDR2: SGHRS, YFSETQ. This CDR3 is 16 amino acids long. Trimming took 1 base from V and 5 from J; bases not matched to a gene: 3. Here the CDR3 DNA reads TGCGCCAGCAGCTTGTCACTAGCGGGGGGGCACAATGAGCAGTTCTTC. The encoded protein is CASSLSLAGGHNEQFF.

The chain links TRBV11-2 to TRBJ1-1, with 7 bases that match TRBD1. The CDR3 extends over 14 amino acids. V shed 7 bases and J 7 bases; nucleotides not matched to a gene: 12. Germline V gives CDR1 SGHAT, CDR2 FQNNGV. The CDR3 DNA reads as TGTGCCAGCATCCCTAACAGGGGTAAGATTGAAGCTTTCTTT. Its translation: CASIPNRGKIEAFF.

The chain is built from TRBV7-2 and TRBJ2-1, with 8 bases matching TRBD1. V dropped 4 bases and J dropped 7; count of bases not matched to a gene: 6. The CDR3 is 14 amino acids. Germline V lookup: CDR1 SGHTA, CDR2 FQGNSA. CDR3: CASSYRQGPNEQFF. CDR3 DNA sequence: TGTGCCAGCAGCTACAGACAGGGGCCGAATGAGCAGTTCTTC.

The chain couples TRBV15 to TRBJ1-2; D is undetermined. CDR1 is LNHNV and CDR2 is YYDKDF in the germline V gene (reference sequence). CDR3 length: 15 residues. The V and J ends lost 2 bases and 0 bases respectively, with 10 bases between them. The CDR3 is CATSRYSRSNYGYTF. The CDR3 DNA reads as TGTGCCACCAGCAGATACAGCAGATCTAACTATGGCTACACCTTC.

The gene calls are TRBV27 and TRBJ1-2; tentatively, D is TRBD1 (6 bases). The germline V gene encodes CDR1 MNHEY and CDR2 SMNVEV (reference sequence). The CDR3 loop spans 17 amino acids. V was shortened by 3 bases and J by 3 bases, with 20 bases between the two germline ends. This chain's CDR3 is CASSFSGVMGLDYGYTF. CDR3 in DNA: TGTGCCAGCAGTTTCTCAGGGGTGATGGGGTTGGACTATGGCTACACCTTC.

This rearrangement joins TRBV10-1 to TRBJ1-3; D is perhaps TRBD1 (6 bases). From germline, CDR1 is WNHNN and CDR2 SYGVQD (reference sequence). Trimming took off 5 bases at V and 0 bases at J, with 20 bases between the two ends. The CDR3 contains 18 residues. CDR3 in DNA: TGCGCCAGCAGTCCTACGCTCGACAGGACCGCCTCTGGAAACACCATATATTTT. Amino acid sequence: CASSPTLDRTASGNTIYF.

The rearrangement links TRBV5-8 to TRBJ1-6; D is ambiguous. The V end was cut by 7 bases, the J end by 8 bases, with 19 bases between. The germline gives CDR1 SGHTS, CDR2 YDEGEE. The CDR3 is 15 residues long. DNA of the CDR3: TGTGCCAGCGCCGCCCCGGGGATGTCCGATTCACCCCTCCACTTT. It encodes CASAAPGMSDSPLHF. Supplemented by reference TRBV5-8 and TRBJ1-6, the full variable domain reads EAGVTQSPTHLIKTRGQQATLRCSPISGHTSVYWYQQALGLGLQFLLWYDEGEERNRGNFPPRFSGRQFPNYSSELNVNALELEDSALYLCASAAPGMSDSPLHFGNGTRLTVT.

CDR3 DNA: TGTGCCAGCAACCTAGAGGGACAGGGCAACGAGCAGTACTTC. Residues: CASNLEGQGNEQYF. The V gene is TRBV5-4, the J gene TRBJ2-7; 9 bases line up with TRBD1. The CDR3 spans 14 residues. CDR1 is SGHNT and CDR2 is YYREEE in the germline V gene (reference sequence). V was pared by 6 bases and J by 5 bases, with 9 bases of the junction left unmatched.

The CDR3 sequence: CASSWDRVGANVLTF. Here the CDR3 DNA reads TGTGCCAGCAGTTGGGACAGGGTTGGGGCCAACGTCCTGACTTTC. This rearrangement joins TRBV2 to TRBJ2-6, with TRBD1 matching 9 bases. CDR1 is SNHLY and CDR2 is FYNNEI in the germline V gene. The V and J ends lost 5 bases and 3 bases, in that order; junction bases with no gene match: 2. The CDR3 covers 15 residues.

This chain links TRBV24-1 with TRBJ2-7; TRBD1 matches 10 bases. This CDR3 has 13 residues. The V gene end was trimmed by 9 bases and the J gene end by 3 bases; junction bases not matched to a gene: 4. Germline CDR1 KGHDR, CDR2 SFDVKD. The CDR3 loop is CATGTGVRYEQYF. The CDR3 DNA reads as TGTGCCACCGGGACAGGGGTTCGCTACGAGCAGTACTTC.

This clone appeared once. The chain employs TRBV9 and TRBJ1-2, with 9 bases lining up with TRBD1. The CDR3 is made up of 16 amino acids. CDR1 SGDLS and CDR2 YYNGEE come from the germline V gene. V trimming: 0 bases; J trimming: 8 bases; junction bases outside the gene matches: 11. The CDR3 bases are TGTGCCAGCAGCGTAGGAGAAGCGGGACAGGGTGTAGGCTACACCTTC. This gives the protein CASSVGEAGQGVGYTF.

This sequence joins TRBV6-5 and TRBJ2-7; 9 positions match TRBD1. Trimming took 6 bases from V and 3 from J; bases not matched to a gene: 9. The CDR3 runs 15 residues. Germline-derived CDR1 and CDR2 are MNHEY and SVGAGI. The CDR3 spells CASSPTGGFSYEQYF. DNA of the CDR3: TGTGCCAGCAGCCCAACAGGGGGCTTCAGCTACGAGCAGTACTTC.

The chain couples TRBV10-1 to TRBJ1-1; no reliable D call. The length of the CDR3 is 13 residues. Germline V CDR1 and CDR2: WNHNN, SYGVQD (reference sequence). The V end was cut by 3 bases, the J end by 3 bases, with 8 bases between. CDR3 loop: CASSEPGYTEAFF. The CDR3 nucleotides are TGCGCCAGCAGTGAACCGGGATACACTGAAGCTTTCTTT.

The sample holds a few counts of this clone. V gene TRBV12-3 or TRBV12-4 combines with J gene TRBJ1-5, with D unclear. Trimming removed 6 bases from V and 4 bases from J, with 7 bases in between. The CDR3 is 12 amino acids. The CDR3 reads CASSRGNQPQHF. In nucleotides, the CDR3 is TGTGCCAGCAGCCGAGGAAATCAGCCCCAGCATTTT.

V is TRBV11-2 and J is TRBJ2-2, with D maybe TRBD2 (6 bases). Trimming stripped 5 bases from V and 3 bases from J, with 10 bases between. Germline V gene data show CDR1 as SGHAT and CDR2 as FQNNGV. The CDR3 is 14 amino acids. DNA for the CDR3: TGTGCCAGCAGCCCGGGAGCTTACACCGGGGAGCTGTTTTTT. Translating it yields CASSPGAYTGELFF.